These 28 T cell receptor beta chains were sequenced from one sample in a study of blood T cell repertoires in COVID-19. Profiled with immunoSEQ multiplex PCR; TCRdb holds only in-frame clones, not every one. This sample yields some 41,000 clones, of which approximately 82% are seen a single time; roughly 4.3% belongs to the top ten. The specimen sequenced was peripheral blood. These receptors came from a woman in her seventies with acute or convalescent COVID-19.

This clone was counted a few times. The chain joins TRBV27 to TRBJ2-7; 8 bases agree with TRBD2. With V trimmed by 3 bases and J by 5 bases, 0 bases remained unmatched. CDR3 length: 12 amino acids. Germline V CDR1 and CDR2: MNHEY, SMNVEV (reference sequence). CDR3 nucleotides: TGTGCCAGCAGTTTGACTAGCGACGAGCAGTACTTC. Encoded protein: CASSLTSDEQYF.

This clone has just a few counts. The chain is built from TRBV7-9 and TRBJ1-1, with 11 bases matching TRBD1. The CDR3 spans 15 residues. J lost 6 bases, V lost 3 bases, and 6 bases had no gene match. Looked up from germline, CDR1 is SEHNR and CDR2 is FQNEAQ (reference sequence). The CDR3 DNA follows: TGTGCCAGCAGCTTCGGGACAGGGGGTCAGTCTGAAGCTTTCTTT. Amino acid sequence: CASSFGTGGQSEAFF.

The rearrangement links TRBV29-1 to TRBJ1-1; D is perhaps TRBD1 (5 bases). The CDR3 has 12 residues. Trimming pared 6 bases from V and 7 bases from J, leaving 15 bases between. Germline loops: CDR1 SQVTM, CDR2 ANQGSEA. The CDR3 DNA follows: TGCAGCGTCGCCGCAGGGTTGGGTGAAGCTTTCTTT. As protein: CSVAAGLGEAFF.

The chain combines TRBV10-1 with TRBJ2-2, with D unclear. Trimming shortened V by 0 bases and J by 4 bases, and 12 bases separated the two germline ends. CDR3 length: 16 residues. Germline V gives CDR1 WNHNN, CDR2 SYGVQD (reference sequence). CDR3 in DNA: TGCGCCAGCAGTGAGTCGAGAGGCCTGGGCACCGGGGAGCTGTTTTTT. This encodes CASSESRGLGTGELFF.

This chain connects TRBV24-1 to TRBJ2-1; a possible D gene is TRBD1 (5 bases). The CDR3 runs 15 residues. Trimming took 3 bases from V and 0 from J, leaving 8 bases between them. Per the germline V gene, CDR1 is KGHDR and CDR2 is SFDVKD. The CDR3 sequence is CATSDQGYSYNEQFF. The CDR3 nucleotides read TGTGCCACCAGTGATCAGGGCTACTCCTACAATGAGCAGTTCTTC.

V and J are TRBV19 and TRBJ2-7, with D perhaps TRBD1 (5 bases). The CDR3 covers 13 residues. Deletions cut 3 bases from V and 6 bases from J, with 12 bases between. Germline-derived CDR1 and CDR2 are LNHDA and SQIVND (reference sequence). The CDR3 region has the DNA TGTGCCAGTAGTATCCTCAACCAGGGCGAGCAGTACTTC. This translates into CASSILNQGEQYF. Full variable domain (outside the CDR3, taken from reference TRBV19 and TRBJ2-7): DGGITQSPKYLFRKEGQNVTLSCEQNLNHDAMYWYRQDPGQGLRLIYYSQIVNDFQKGDIAEGYSVSREKKESFPLTVTSAQKNPTAFYLCASSILNQGEQYFGPGTRLTVT.

This chain links TRBV27 with TRBJ2-3; 10 nucleotides align to TRBD2. Germline CDR1 reads MNHEY; CDR2 reads SMNVEV (reference sequence). The CDR3 runs 15 residues. CDR3 sequence (DNA): TGTGCAGCCGGGGTCAGCGGGAGGGAAAGAGATACGCAGTATTTT. Residues: CAAGVSGRERDTQYF.

V usage is TRBV7-2 and J usage is TRBJ1-2, with 9 bases that match TRBD1. Germline V gene data show CDR1 as SGHTA and CDR2 as FQGNSA. The CDR3 length is 15 residues. The trim removed 1 base at V and 8 bases at J, leaving 8 bases unmatched. CDR3 sequence reads: CASSLGGQGRDGYTF. The DNA for the CDR3 is TGTGCCAGCAGCTTAGGGGGACAGGGACGGGACGGCTACACCTTC.

The chain carries TRBV2 and TRBJ2-7; 9 nucleotides align to TRBD1. V trimming: 3 bases; J trimming: 7 bases; junction bases outside the gene matches: 7. There are 14 residues in the CDR3. Looked up from germline, CDR1 is SNHLY and CDR2 is FYNNEI. CDR3 DNA: TGTGCCAGCAGTGATCGGACAGGGGTGTGGGAGCAGTACTTC. It specifies CASSDRTGVWEQYF.

The chain employs TRBV27 and TRBJ2-3; tentative D call: TRBD1 (5 bases). CDR3 size: 17 residues. V lost 2 bases, J lost 5 bases, and 20 bases lay in between. Germline-derived CDR1 and CDR2 are MNHEY and SMNVEV (reference sequence). The CDR3 DNA sequence: TGTGCCAGCAGTTTAATATCCGGACAACGCCCTGGAGATACGCAGTATTTT. Translating it yields CASSLISGQRPGDTQYF.

This clone has just a few counts. The V and J genes are TRBV12-3 or TRBV12-4 and TRBJ1-6, with a weak D call TRBD1 (6 bases). This CDR3 comprises 12 residues. Trimming pared 6 bases from V and 13 bases from J, leaving 13 bases between. The CDR3 reads CASSRTETPLHF. The CDR3 DNA sequence: TGTGCCAGCAGCAGGACAGAAACGCCCCTCCACTTT.

This clone appeared once. The chain joins TRBV5-1 to TRBJ2-5; 10 bases map to TRBD2. CDR1 is SGHRS, CDR2 YFSETQ, per germline. The trim removed 0 bases at V and 4 bases at J, leaving 6 bases unmatched. The CDR3 is 16 amino acids. Written as DNA, the CDR3 is TGCGCCAGCAGCTTGGGGGGACTAGCGTTGCCAGAGACCCAGTACTTC. Translation gives CASSLGGLALPETQYF.

The genes are TRBV2 and TRBJ1-6; D is unclear. This CDR3 is 15 amino acids long. With 6 bases removed from V and 4 bases from J, the gap between germline ends came to 13 bases. Germline assignment: CDR1 SNHLY and CDR2 FYNNEI. CDR3 coding DNA: TGTGCCAGCAGGGCTTGGGAGACGTATAATTCACCCCTCCACTTT. This encodes CASRAWETYNSPLHF. Full variable domain (missing parts from reference TRBV2 and TRBJ1-6): EPEVTQTPSHQVTQMGQEVILRCVPISNHLYFYWYRQILGQKVEFLVSFYNNEISEKSEIFDDQFSVERPDGSNFTLKIRSTKLEDSAMYFCASRAWETYNSPLHFGNGTRLTVT.

Sample share makes this clone medium-sized. This chain connects TRBV29-1 to TRBJ1-1, with D perhaps TRBD1 (5 bases). The CDR3 runs to 13 residues. Per germline, CDR1 SQVTM and CDR2 ANQGSEA. Trimming shortened V by 5 bases and J by 1 base, and 11 bases separated the two germline ends. DNA of the CDR3: TGCAGCGTTCCGGGACTTGGGAACACTGAAGCTTTCTTT. It is translated as CSVPGLGNTEAFF.

The chain is built from TRBV24-1 and TRBJ2-1; D unclear. Trimming took off 3 bases at V and 8 bases at J, with 16 bases between the two ends. This CDR3 has 15 residues. Germline V gives CDR1 KGHDR, CDR2 SFDVKD. The CDR3 loop reads CATSDRSLSIDEQFF. The CDR3 nucleotides are TGTGCCACCAGTGATCGTTCCCTTAGCATAGATGAGCAGTTCTTC.

The gene calls are TRBV19 and TRBJ1-6; the D gene is possibly TRBD1 (6 bases). CDR1 LNHDA and CDR2 SQIVND come from the germline V gene (reference sequence). V was cut by 6 bases and J by 6 bases, with 15 bases left in between. The CDR3 extends over 15 amino acids. CDR3 coding DNA: TGTGCCAGTAGGCCCCCGACAGGCGCTAATTCACCCCTCCACTTT. Protein product: CASRPPTGANSPLHF.

This clone showed up just a few times. The DNA of the CDR3 is TGTGCCAGCAGTAACCCCACGGGAGCGGCGGATACGCAGTATTTT. This encodes CASSNPTGAADTQYF. The V and J genes are TRBV25-1 and TRBJ2-3, with D possibly TRBD2 on 6 matching bases. Germline CDR1 is MGHDK and CDR2 is SYGVNS. V dropped 5 bases and J dropped 6 bases, with 18 bases sitting between them. This CDR3 spans 15 amino acids. Combining the CDR3 with reference TRBV25-1 and TRBJ2-3 gives the whole variable domain EADIYQTPRYLVIGTGKKITLECSQTMGHDKMYWYQQDPGMELHLIHYSYGVNSTEKGDLSSESTVSRIRTEHFPLTLESARPSHTSQYLCASSNPTGAADTQYFGPGTRLTVL.

The J gene is TRBJ1-2, the V gene TRBV10-3; D uncertain. The germline V gene has CDR1 ENHRY and CDR2 SYGVKD. Trimming pared 3 bases from V and 2 bases from J, leaving 10 bases between. The CDR3 is 14 residues long. The CDR3 loop is CAISDPTENYGYTF. The CDR3 coding sequence is TGTGCCATCAGTGATCCCACAGAGAACTATGGCTACACCTTC.

V gene TRBV3-1 (or the pseudogene TRBV3-2) combines with J gene TRBJ1-2, with TRBD1 as a possible D gene (6 bases). The V end lost 1 base, the J end lost 8 bases, and 11 bases lay between the germline ends. The CDR3 sequence is 13 residues long. From germline, CDR1 is LGHDT and CDR2 YNNKEL (reference sequence). CDR3 nucleotides: TGTGCCAGCAGCCAAGTGCAGGGGAACGGCTACACCTTC. Its protein is CASSQVQGNGYTF.

The chain joins TRBV28 to TRBJ2-1, with TRBD2 identical over 12 bases. V lost 5 bases, J lost 2 bases, and 4 bases stayed unmatched. Germline CDR1 is MDHEN and CDR2 is SYDVKM. The CDR3 contains 16 residues. The CDR3 protein is CASSARLAGAYNEQFF. CDR3 coding DNA: TGTGCCAGCAGTGCGAGACTAGCGGGGGCCTACAATGAGCAGTTCTTC.

This clone was picked up a small number of times. This chain joins TRBV5-1 and TRBJ2-7; 9 bases match TRBD2. V lost 0 bases, J lost 2 bases, and 6 bases stayed unmatched. Germline CDR1 SGHRS, CDR2 YFSETQ. The CDR3 is made up of 16 amino acids. CDR3 sequence (DNA): TGCGCCAGCAGCTTGGCCGGGGGCGGGAGGGCCTACGAGCAGTACTTC. Its translation: CASSLAGGGRAYEQYF.

The sample holds a few counts of this clone. The chain is built from TRBV4-1 and TRBJ2-1; TRBD2 matches 12 bases. V was pared by 3 bases and J by 2 bases, with 14 bases of the junction left unmatched. The germline gives CDR1 MGHRA, CDR2 YSYEKL. This CDR3 is 20 amino acids long. The chain's CDR3 is CASSQSLAGGPGGTYNEQFF. CDR3 coding DNA: TGCGCCAGCAGCCAGTCCCTAGCGGGAGGGCCGGGGGGGACCTACAATGAGCAGTTCTTC.

The chain employs TRBV7-9 and TRBJ1-1, with D possibly matching TRBD1 (5 bases). CDR3 size: 15 residues. V was shortened by 1 base and J by 1 base, with 10 bases between the two germline ends. Looked up from germline, CDR1 is SEHNR and CDR2 is FQNEAQ (reference sequence). The CDR3 spells CASSLEWGPNTEAFF. CDR3 DNA: TGTGCCAGCAGCTTAGAGTGGGGCCCGAACACTGAAGCTTTCTTT.

The genes are TRBV28 and TRBJ1-5, with no clear D. The CDR3 is 11 residues long. Trimming removed 6 bases from V and 4 bases from J, with 4 bases in between. Germline assignment: CDR1 MDHEN and CDR2 SYDVKM. The CDR3 DNA sequence: TGTGCCAGCAGCCCTAATCAGCCCCAGCATTTT. Translated: CASSPNQPQHF. Using reference TRBV28 and TRBJ1-5 for the parts outside the CDR3, the full variable domain is DVKVTQSSRYLVKRTGEKVFLECVQDMDHENMFWYRQDPGLGLRLIYFSYDVKMKEKGDIPEGYSVSREKKERFSLILESASTNQTSMYLCASSPNQPQHFGDGTRLSIL.

This sequence joins TRBV11-2 and TRBJ2-7; 7 bases are shared with TRBD1. V lost 2 bases to trimming and J lost 3 bases; unmatched junction nucleotides: 7. CDR3 length: 15 residues. Germline values: CDR1 SGHAT, CDR2 FQNNGV. In nucleotides, the CDR3 is TGTGCCAGCAGCTTATTAGGGACAGTTCTCTACGAGCAGTACTTC. Amino acid sequence: CASSLLGTVLYEQYF.

The V and J genes are TRBV5-1 and TRBJ1-5; 11 bases fit TRBD1. The CDR3 loop spans 18 amino acids. Germline trimming cut 4 bases from V and 0 bases from J; bases unmatched to any gene: 9. Germline V gives CDR1 SGHRS, CDR2 YFSETQ. In nucleotides, the CDR3 is TGCGCCAGCAGCCCGGGACAGGGGGGCTTTTATAGCAATCAGCCCCAGCATTTT. It translates to CASSPGQGGFYSNQPQHF.

The chain has TRBV4-2 and TRBJ2-3; no clear D gene. V was clipped by 0 bases and J by 2 bases, with 9 bases between them. CDR3 length: 15 residues. Germline V lookup: CDR1 LGHNA, CDR2 YNFKEQ. The CDR3 spells CASSQDYGATDTQYF. The CDR3 DNA follows: TGTGCCAGCAGCCAAGACTACGGAGCCACAGATACGCAGTATTTT.

The chain is built from TRBV14 and TRBJ2-2, with 7 bases identical to TRBD2. Germline V lookup: CDR1 SGHDN, CDR2 FVKESK. J gave up 6 bases and V 4 bases, and 14 bases lay outside the gene matches. There are 17 residues in the CDR3. CDR3: CASSRRRLAGISGELFF. DNA of the CDR3: TGTGCCAGCAGCCGCCGGAGACTAGCCGGAATATCCGGGGAGCTGTTTTTT.